This T cell receptor beta chain came from a study of tumor and adjacent non-tumor tissue in lung cancer. Study background: The cohort had 12 to 13 adenocarcinoma, a couple of squamous cell and 1 small cell patients. Notes on the study in general: Top 100 clones took a larger repertoire share in normal lung. Patients with more diverse tumor TCRs had worse survival. Tumor tissue had significantly higher TCR diversity than normal lung.

In the case of this clonotype: Its antigen is not known. This CDR3 fails to terminate in the conserved phenylalanine or tryptophan, so it likely reflects a read error.

There are 15 residues in the CDR3. CDR1 and CDR2 from the germline V gene are MNHNY and SVGAGI (reference sequence). The ends lost 8 bases at V and 3 bases at J; junction bases unmatched: 11. No cell sorting was done before RNA was extracted from the tissue. Three rounds of nested PCR, following a modified ARM-PCR protocol, produced the TCRbeta library. TCRdb itself ran the multiplex PCR reads through MiXCR, one entry per CDR3 protein. The table includes about 110,000 distinct CDR3 sequences, roughly 80% detected once. Sequencing was performed on lung tumor tissue. This clonotype was sampled from a woman aged 60-75 years with non-small cell lung cancer. The J gene is TRBJ2-7, the V gene TRBV6-6; 9 nucleotides line up with TRBD1. For the CDR3, the DNA is TGTGCCAGCTGTCCCCAGACAGGGGGAGACTACGAGCAGTACATC. Amino acid sequence: CASCPQTGGDYEQYI.